This TCR beta chain originates from a study of response to subunit inactivated influenza vaccine. Per the germline V gene, CDR1 is SGHAT and CDR2 is FQNNGV. The CDR3 loop spans 20 amino acids. V gave up 3 bases and J gave up 0 bases, with 21 bases separating them. TCRdb reprocessed the RT-PCR reads with MiXCR, giving one entry per CDR3 protein. The sample gives under 200,000 distinct CDR3 sequences, 9.5% to 13% of which show up once; 12% is in the top ten. This clonotype was seen a handful of times. This chain uses TRBV11-2 with TRBJ2-6, with D possibly TRBD1 on 6 matching bases. The source material was non-naive T cells sorted from PBMCs, sampled roughly 48 days after vaccination. This clonotype originated in a man aged 50-60 years who received an inactivated influenza vaccine. The CDR3 DNA reads as TGTGCCAGCAGCTTCCTAAGTGCGGGCAGGGGATACTCTGGGGCCAACGTCCTGACTTTC. Translated: CASSFLSAGRGYSGANVLTF.